The present entry profiles one TCR beta chain with its context. The antigen remains undetermined. The data are from a study of cytomegalovirus exposure and HLA in healthy donors. Germline loops: CDR1 MNHEY, CDR2 SMNVEV (reference sequence). The CDR3 covers 14 residues. The PCR was carried out with 60 Vbeta primers and 13 Jbeta primers. In the authors' workflow: In a later analysis, of 80 million or so unique beta chains, about 12 million appeared in at least two donors. Libraries were prepared by immunoSEQ multiplex PCR; TCRdb keeps only in-frame clonotypes and omits some of them. That table gives V, J and clone size, and the DNA gave D and trimming. Across just over 150,000 clones, the top ten clones capture roughly 2% of the sample. Study results and limitations: Later work associated approximately 17,000 TCR beta sequences with HLA alleles at 0.05 false discovery rate. TCR beta V segments were, for the most part, productive about 87% or about 30% of the time in an earlier analysis. For most TCR sequences rarity was the rule, although some public TCRs occurred in many donors.

The source of this sequence is a man aged 25 to 40 in good health and CMV-seronegative. Input material: PBMCs. The V call is TRBV27, the J call TRBJ2-5, with 7 bases identical to TRBD2. The J call is doubtful: the DNA matches TRBJ2-7 better. In DNA, the CDR3 is TGTGCCAGCAGTTTCAGAGCGGGGTTCTACGAGCAGTACTTC. As protein: CASSFRAGFYEQYF.